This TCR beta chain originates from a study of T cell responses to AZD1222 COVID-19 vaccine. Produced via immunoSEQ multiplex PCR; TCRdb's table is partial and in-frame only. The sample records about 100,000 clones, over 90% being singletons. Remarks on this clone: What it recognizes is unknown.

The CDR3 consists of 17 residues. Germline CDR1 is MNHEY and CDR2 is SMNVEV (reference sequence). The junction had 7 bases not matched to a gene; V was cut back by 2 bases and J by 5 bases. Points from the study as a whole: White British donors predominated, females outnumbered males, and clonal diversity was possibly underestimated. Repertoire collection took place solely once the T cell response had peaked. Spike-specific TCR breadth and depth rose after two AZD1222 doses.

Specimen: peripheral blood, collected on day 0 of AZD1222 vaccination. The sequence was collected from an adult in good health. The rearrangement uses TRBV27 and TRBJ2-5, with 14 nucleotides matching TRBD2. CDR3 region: CASSLGTSGSYRETQYF. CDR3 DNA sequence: TGTGCCAGCAGTTTAGGGACTAGCGGGAGTTATAGGGAGACCCAGTACTTC.